This TCR beta chain was observed in a study of OX40 agonist ivuxolimab in advanced cancers. Study-wide context: The dose-escalation cohort was approximately 81% male, with a mean age of approximately 61 years, ranging roughly 23 to 79. General observations from the study: More expanded clones were seen, on average, in CD8+ T cells than in CD4+. Some nonresponders also had low normalized T-cell clonal expansion.

V was clipped by 4 bases and J by 10 bases, with 19 bases between them. Germline lookup yields CDR1 MNHEY and CDR2 SMNVEV (reference sequence). The CDR3 is 14 amino acids. TCRdb keeps only in-frame clones here, not all; method: immunoSEQ multiplex PCR. In the table there are 90,000 to 100,000 clones, roughly nine tenths of which are singletons. Of note for this clone: Its antigen is undetermined.

Samples were taken at baseline and on day 1 of cycles 4 and 7. The TCR was taken from an adult with an advanced solid tumor such as melanoma, head and neck, liver or kidney cancer. The rearrangement joins TRBV27 to TRBJ1-1; D gene ambiguous. Sequenced here: CD4+ or CD8+ T cells sorted from blood, sampled in a trial of the OX40 agonist ivuxolimab. The CDR3 region has the DNA TGTGCCAGCAGTTCCACCAGGACCGCAAACGGAGCTTTCTTT. Amino acid sequence: CASSSTRTANGAFF.